Presented here are 23 T cell receptor beta chains from one specimen sequenced in a study of T cells in Graves' hyperthyroidism and ophthalmopathy. It was RNA transcripts that yielded the amplified TCR beta CDR3 regions. TCR CDR3 regions were first amplified by RT-PCR with HTBI primers. TCRdb independently ran MiXCR on the multiplex PCR reads; one entry per CDR3 protein. The sample consists of a few hundred thousand distinct CDR3 sequences, 13% to 15% of them appearing once. Sequencing was done on a sample of blood. These TCRs come from a woman aged 50 to 65 with Graves' hyperthyroidism that later progressed to Graves' ophthalmopathy.

The table lists this clonotype with many counts. The chain joins TRBV3-1 to TRBJ1-1; D not certain. The CDR3 loop spans 11 amino acids. Between the trimmed V and J ends, which lost 8 bases and 4 bases, there was a span of 8 bases. Germline CDR1 is LGHDT and CDR2 is YNNKEL (reference sequence). Here the CDR3 reads CASAQSTEAFF. As DNA, the CDR3 is TGTGCCAGCGCACAAAGCACTGAAGCTTTCTTT.

This clonotype occurred many times. V and J are TRBV2 and TRBJ1-2, with TRBD1 identical over 9 bases. V gave up 5 bases and J gave up 4 bases; unmatched junction bases: 5. Germline CDR1 and CDR2: SNHLY and FYNNEI. This CDR3 comprises 14 residues. The CDR3 loop reads CASSIQGAGYGYTF. CDR3 DNA: TGTGCCAGCAGTATACAGGGGGCCGGCTATGGCTACACCTTC. Looking up the rest from reference TRBV2 and TRBJ1-2 gives the full variable domain: EPEVTQTPSHQVTQMGQEVILRCVPISNHLYFYWYRQILGQKVEFLVSFYNNEISEKSEIFDDQFSVERPDGSNFTLKIRSTKLEDSAMYFCASSIQGAGYGYTFGSGTRLTVV.

In this sample, this clonotype turned up many times. The chain carries TRBV5-1 and TRBJ2-1, with 8 bases matching TRBD2. V shed 4 bases, J shed 4 bases, and the junction held 7 bases outside the gene matches. The CDR3 runs 15 residues. CDR1 and CDR2 (germline): SGHRS, YFSETQ. CDR3 coding DNA: TGCGCCAGCAGCCCCACGGGGGGGGCATACAATGAGCAGTTCTTC. Translated: CASSPTGGAYNEQFF.

This clonotype has only a few counts. J is TRBJ1-3 and V is TRBV5-6, with D possibly being TRBD1 (5 bases). This CDR3 comprises 16 residues. Looked up from germline, CDR1 is SGHDT and CDR2 is YYEEEE. Between the trimmed V and J ends, which lost 4 bases and 0 bases, there was a span of 14 bases. The CDR3: CASSVLTVASGNTIYF. The CDR3 coding sequence is TGTGCCAGCAGCGTACTGACAGTCGCCTCTGGAAACACCATATATTTT. Combining the CDR3 with reference TRBV5-6 and TRBJ1-3 gives the whole variable domain DAGVTQSPTHLIKTRGQQVTLRCSPKSGHDTVSWYQQALGQGPQFIFQYYEEEERQRGNFPDRFSGHQFPNYSSELNVNALLLGDSALYLCASSVLTVASGNTIYFGEGSWLTVV.

The chain is built from TRBV2 and TRBJ1-6; no firm D call. V was shortened by 4 bases and J by 13 bases, with 8 bases between the two germline ends. Germline V gives CDR1 SNHLY, CDR2 FYNNEI. The CDR3 is 11 amino acids. The CDR3 nucleotides read TGTGCCAGCAGTGCGACACCTCCCCTCCACTTT. Translating it yields CASSATPPLHF.

This clonotype showed up many times. This chain joins TRBV29-1 and TRBJ2-7; the match to TRBD1 covers 9 bases. V shed 6 bases and J 1 base; nucleotides not matched to a gene: 7. The CDR3 extends over 14 amino acids. Germline V lookup: CDR1 SQVTM, CDR2 ANQGSEA. The CDR3 is CSVMTGGLSYEQYF. For the CDR3, the DNA is TGCAGCGTGATGACAGGGGGACTTTCCTACGAGCAGTACTTC.

The V gene is TRBV19, the J gene TRBJ2-3; D unresolved. Looked up from germline, CDR1 is LNHDA and CDR2 is SQIVND (reference sequence). This CDR3 has 14 amino acids. V lost 3 bases and J 2 bases, leaving 9 bases between the germline ends. CDR3 amino acids: CASSIQITTDTQYF. The DNA of the CDR3 is TGTGCCAGTAGTATCCAGATAACCACAGATACGCAGTATTTT.

A few counts support this clonotype. J is TRBJ2-5 and V is TRBV3-1, with 8 bases that match TRBD1. The CDR3 loop spans 13 amino acids. Losses at the gene ends were 6 bases for V and 5 bases for J; bases not matched to a gene: 5. CDR1 and CDR2 from the germline V gene are LGHDT and YNNKEL (reference sequence). The CDR3 bases are TGTGCCAGCAGGAAAAGGACAGGGGAGACCCAGTACTTC. It specifies CASRKRTGETQYF.

This clonotype has at least ten counts. The chain joins TRBV6-1 to TRBJ2-3, with 8 bases fitting TRBD2. Germline V gene sequence: CDR1 MNHNS, CDR2 SASEGT. The length of the CDR3 is 13 residues. The trim removed 7 bases at V and 0 bases at J, leaving 0 bases unmatched. The chain's CDR3 is CASTSGSTDTQYF. Here the CDR3 DNA reads TGTGCCAGCACTAGCGGGAGCACAGATACGCAGTATTTT.

This clonotype was picked up many times. The chain recombines TRBV28 with TRBJ1-1, with TRBD1 as a possible D gene (6 bases). The CDR3 runs to 15 residues. Trimming cost V 5 bases and J 3 bases, with 16 bases left between them. CDR1 and CDR2 from the germline V gene are MDHEN and SYDVKM. CDR3 nucleotides: TGTGCCAGCAGTAAACTTAGGGGGGTCTACACTGAAGCTTTCTTT. It yields the protein CASSKLRGVYTEAFF.

At least ten counts were recorded for this clonotype. The chain carries TRBV28 and TRBJ1-2; unclear D gene. This CDR3 region has 11 residues. Trimming pared 5 bases from V and 8 bases from J, leaving 9 bases between. Germline V gene lookup returns CDR1 MDHEN and CDR2 SYDVKM. CDR3 region: CASSPRVGYTF. The CDR3 nucleotides are TGTGCCAGCAGTCCTCGGGTGGGCTACACCTTC.

This chain connects TRBV19 to TRBJ1-2, with D unclear. V was pared by 5 bases and J by 2 bases, with 21 bases between. CDR3 length: 17 amino acids. Germline CDR1 reads LNHDA; CDR2 reads SQIVND (reference sequence). The CDR3 is CASSYTLRQATNYGYTF. In nucleotides, the CDR3 is TGTGCCAGTAGTTACACCCTCCGCCAAGCGACAAACTATGGCTACACCTTC.

In this sample, this clonotype turned up many times. The chain uses TRBV14 and TRBJ1-2; D call uncertain. The CDR3 runs 14 residues. V lost 0 bases to trimming and J lost 8 bases, with 13 bases between them. CDR1 is SGHDN and CDR2 is FVKESK in the germline V gene. Here the CDR3 DNA reads TGTGCCAGCAGCCAAGATTTCACCAGAGGAGGCTACACCTTC. Encoded protein: CASSQDFTRGGYTF.

The table lists this clonotype with a few counts. With a much larger clone just one base away, this may be a read error. The chain is built from TRBV7-9 and TRBJ2-7; D unresolved. V lost 11 bases, J lost 6 bases, and 14 bases lay in between. CDR1 is SEHNR, CDR2 FQNEAQ, per germline (reference sequence). This CDR3 region has 11 residues. The CDR3: CAAKREREQYF. In DNA, the CDR3 is TGTGCCGCCAAGCGCGAGCGCGAGCAGTACTTC.

This clonotype was counted many times. J is TRBJ2-2 and V is TRBV28; D call uncertain. The V gene lost 7 bases and the J gene lost 4 bases, with 13 bases spanning the gap. Looked up from germline, CDR1 is MDHEN and CDR2 is SYDVKM. This CDR3 has 14 amino acids. CDR3 protein: CASTLGNPTGELFF. The CDR3 nucleotides are TGTGCCAGCACCTTGGGGAACCCCACCGGGGAGCTGTTTTTT.

This clonotype appeared many times. The chain is built from TRBV5-1 and TRBJ1-2; 7 bases align to TRBD1. Germline V gene sequence: CDR1 SGHRS, CDR2 YFSETQ. The CDR3 extends over 17 amino acids. The trim removed 2 bases at V and 4 bases at J, leaving 14 bases unmatched. The CDR3 reads CASSFGTARPGPYGYTF. CDR3 nucleotides: TGCGCCAGCAGCTTTGGGACAGCGCGACCCGGGCCCTATGGCTACACCTTC.

This clonotype was found many times. The V and J genes are TRBV29-1 and TRBJ2-3, with 16 positions matching TRBD2. The CDR3 has 16 residues. V gave up 2 bases and J gave up 7 bases; unmatched junction bases: 6. In germline, CDR1 is SQVTM, CDR2 ANQGSEA. CDR3 in amino acids: CSVERGLAGGPNTQYF. CDR3 nucleotides: TGCAGCGTTGAAAGGGGACTAGCGGGAGGGCCAAATACGCAGTATTTT.

With regard to this clonotype: One end of the junction varies from germline; a read error may be responsible. This chain uses TRBV20-1 with TRBJ2-3; D gene unclear. CDR3 size: 13 residues. Germline assignment: CDR1 DFQATT and CDR2 SNEGSKA (reference sequence). The CDR3 nucleotides are TGTAGTGTTCCCCCCCCGAGAAGAGATACGCAGTATTTT. Its translation is CSVPPPRRDTQYF.

In this sample, this clonotype turned up many times. The V and J genes are TRBV15 and TRBJ2-7; D may be TRBD2 (5 bases). CDR3 length: 14 residues. CDR1 and CDR2 from the germline V gene are LNHNV and YYDKDF (reference sequence). Between the trimmed V and J ends, which lost 5 bases and 2 bases, there was a span of 13 bases. The CDR3 region is CATSEDGDPYEQYF. In DNA form, the CDR3 reads TGTGCCACCAGCGAGGACGGGGATCCCTACGAGCAGTACTTC.

This clonotype appeared many times. The chain joins TRBV2 to TRBJ2-7, with D uncertain. The CDR3 consists of 12 residues. V lost 10 bases and J 3 bases, leaving 13 bases between the germline ends. The germline V gene encodes CDR1 SNHLY and CDR2 FYNNEI. DNA of the CDR3: TGTGCCACCTTGGGCATTTACTACGAGCAGTACTTC. It yields the protein CATLGIYYEQYF.

This clonotype was found many times. The V gene is TRBV3-1, the J gene TRBJ1-3; the D gene is possibly TRBD1 (6 bases). Germline V CDR1 and CDR2: LGHDT, YNNKEL (reference sequence). CDR3 length: 14 residues. Trimming stripped 4 bases from V and 3 bases from J, with 10 bases between. The CDR3 here is CASSPQGLGNTIYF. In nucleotides, the CDR3 is TGTGCCAGCAGCCCCCAGGGGCTTGGAAACACCATATATTTT.

This clonotype has at least ten counts. V is TRBV4-1 and J is TRBJ2-1; 8 bases match TRBD2. Losses at the gene ends were 3 bases for V and 8 bases for J; bases not matched to a gene: 15. Germline V gene data show CDR1 as MGHRA and CDR2 as YSYEKL. The CDR3 runs 17 residues. CDR3 protein: CASSQPARRGRKDEQFF. The CDR3 coding sequence is TGCGCCAGCAGCCAGCCGGCGAGGCGCGGGAGGAAAGATGAGCAGTTCTTC.

In this sample, this clonotype turned up many times. For the CDR3, the DNA is TGTGCCAGCAGCTTGGAAGGACTAGAAAATGAGCAGTTCTTC. This gives the protein CASSLEGLENEQFF. The chain couples TRBV5-5 to TRBJ2-1; 7 nucleotides agree with TRBD2. Looked up from germline, CDR1 is SGHKS and CDR2 is YYEKEE (reference sequence). The CDR3 is 14 residues long. V was clipped by 0 bases and J by 7 bases; unmatched bases: 4.